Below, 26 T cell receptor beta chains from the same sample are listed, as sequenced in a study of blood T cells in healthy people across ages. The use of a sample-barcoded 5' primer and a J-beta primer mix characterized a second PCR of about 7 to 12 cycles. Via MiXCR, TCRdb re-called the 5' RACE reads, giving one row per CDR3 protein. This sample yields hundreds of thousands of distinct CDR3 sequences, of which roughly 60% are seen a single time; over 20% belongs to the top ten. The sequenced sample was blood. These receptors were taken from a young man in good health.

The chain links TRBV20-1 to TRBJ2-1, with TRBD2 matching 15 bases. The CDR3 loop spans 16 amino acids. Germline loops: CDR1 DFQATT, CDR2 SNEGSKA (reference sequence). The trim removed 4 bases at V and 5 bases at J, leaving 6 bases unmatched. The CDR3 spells CSATGTSGGSHNEQFF. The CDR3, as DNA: TGCAGTGCTACCGGGACTAGCGGGGGGTCCCACAATGAGCAGTTCTTC.

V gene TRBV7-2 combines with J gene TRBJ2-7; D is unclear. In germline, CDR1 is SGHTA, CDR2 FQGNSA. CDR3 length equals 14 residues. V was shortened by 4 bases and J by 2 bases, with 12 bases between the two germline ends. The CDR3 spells CASSYQAGPYEQYF. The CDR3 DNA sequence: TGTGCCAGCAGCTACCAAGCCGGGCCCTACGAGCAGTACTTC.

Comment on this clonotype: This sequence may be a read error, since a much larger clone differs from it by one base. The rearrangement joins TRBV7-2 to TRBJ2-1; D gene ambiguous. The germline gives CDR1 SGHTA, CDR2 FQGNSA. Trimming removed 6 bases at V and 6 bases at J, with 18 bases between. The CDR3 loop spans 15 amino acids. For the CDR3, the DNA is TGTGCCAGCAGGAGCCCCGGGCCTCCCTGCAATGAGCAGTTCTTC. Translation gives CASRSPGPPCNEQFF.

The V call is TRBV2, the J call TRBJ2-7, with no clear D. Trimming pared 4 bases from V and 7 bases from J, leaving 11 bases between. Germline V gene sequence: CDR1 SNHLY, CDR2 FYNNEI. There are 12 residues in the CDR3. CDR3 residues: CASSGDYGEQYF. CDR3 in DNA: TGTGCCAGCAGTGGGGATTACGGGGAGCAGTACTTC. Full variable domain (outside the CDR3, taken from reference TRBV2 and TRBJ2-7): EPEVTQTPSHQVTQMGQEVILRCVPISNHLYFYWYRQILGQKVEFLVSFYNNEISEKSEIFDDQFSVERPDGSNFTLKIRSTKLEDSAMYFCASSGDYGEQYFGPGTRLTVT.

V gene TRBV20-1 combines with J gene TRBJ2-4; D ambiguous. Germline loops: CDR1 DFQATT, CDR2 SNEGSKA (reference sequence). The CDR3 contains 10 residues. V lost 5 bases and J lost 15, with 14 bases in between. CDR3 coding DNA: TGCAGTGCTGGAAATATAGACTGGTACTTC. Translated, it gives CSAGNIDWYF.

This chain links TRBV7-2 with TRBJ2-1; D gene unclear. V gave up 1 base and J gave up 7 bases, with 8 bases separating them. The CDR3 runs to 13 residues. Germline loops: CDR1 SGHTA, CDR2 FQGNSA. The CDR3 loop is CASSLVYRNEQFF. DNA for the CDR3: TGTGCCAGCAGCTTAGTATACCGGAATGAGCAGTTCTTC.

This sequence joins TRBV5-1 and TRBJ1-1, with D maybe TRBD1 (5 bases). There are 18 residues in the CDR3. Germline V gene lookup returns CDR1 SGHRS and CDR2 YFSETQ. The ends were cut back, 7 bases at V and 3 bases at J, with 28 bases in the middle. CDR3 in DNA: TGCGCCAGCCAGGGAAGACAGACGCCCGACCAATCGGACACTGAAGCTTTCTTT. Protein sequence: CASQGRQTPDQSDTEAFF.

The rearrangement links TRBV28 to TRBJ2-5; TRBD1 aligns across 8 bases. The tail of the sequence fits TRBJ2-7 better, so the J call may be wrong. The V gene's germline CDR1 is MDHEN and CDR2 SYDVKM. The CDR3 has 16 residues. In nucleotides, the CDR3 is TGTGCCAGCAGTTTATTGGGGACAGGAACGGGCTACGAGCAGTACTTC. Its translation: CASSLLGTGTGYEQYF.

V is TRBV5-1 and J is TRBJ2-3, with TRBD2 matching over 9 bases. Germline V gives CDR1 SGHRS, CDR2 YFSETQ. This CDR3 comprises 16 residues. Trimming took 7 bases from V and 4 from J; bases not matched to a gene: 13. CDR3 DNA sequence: TGCGCCAGCGGCTCGGGACTAGCAGGAGGCGCAGATACGCAGTATTTT. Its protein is CASGSGLAGGADTQYF. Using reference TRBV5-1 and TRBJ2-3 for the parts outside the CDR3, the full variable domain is KAGVTQTPRYLIKTRGQQVTLSCSPISGHRSVSWYQQTPGQGLQFLFEYFSETQRNKGNFPGRFSGRQFSNSRSEMNVSTLELGDSALYLCASGSGLAGGADTQYFGPGTRLTVL.

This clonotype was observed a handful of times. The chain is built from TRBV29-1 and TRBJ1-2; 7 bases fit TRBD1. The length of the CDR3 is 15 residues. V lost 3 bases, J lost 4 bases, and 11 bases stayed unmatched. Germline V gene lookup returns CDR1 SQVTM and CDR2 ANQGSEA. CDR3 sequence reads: CSVDGRGGLGYGYTF. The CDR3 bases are TGCAGCGTTGATGGCAGGGGGGGTTTGGGCTATGGCTACACCTTC.

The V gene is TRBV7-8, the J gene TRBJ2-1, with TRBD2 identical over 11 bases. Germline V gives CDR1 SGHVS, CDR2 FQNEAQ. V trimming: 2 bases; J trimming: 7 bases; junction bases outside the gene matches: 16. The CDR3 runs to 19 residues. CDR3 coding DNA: TGTGCCAGCAGCTTATCCCTGGGGGTAGCGGGAGGGGTTTTTAATGAGCAGTTCTTC. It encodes CASSLSLGVAGGVFNEQFF. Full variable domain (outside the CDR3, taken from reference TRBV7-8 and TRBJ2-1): GAGVSQSPRYKVAKRGQDVALRCDPISGHVSLFWYQQALGQGPEFLTYFQNEAQLDKSGLPSDRFFAERPEGSVSTLKIQRTQQEDSAVYLCASSLSLGVAGGVFNEQFFGPGTRLTVL.

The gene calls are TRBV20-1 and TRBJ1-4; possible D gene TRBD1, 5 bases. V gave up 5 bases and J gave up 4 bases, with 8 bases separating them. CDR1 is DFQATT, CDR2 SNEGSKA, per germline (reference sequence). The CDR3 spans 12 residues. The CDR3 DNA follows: TGCAGTGCTCGGGGGATTAATGAAAAACTGTTTTTT. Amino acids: CSARGINEKLFF.

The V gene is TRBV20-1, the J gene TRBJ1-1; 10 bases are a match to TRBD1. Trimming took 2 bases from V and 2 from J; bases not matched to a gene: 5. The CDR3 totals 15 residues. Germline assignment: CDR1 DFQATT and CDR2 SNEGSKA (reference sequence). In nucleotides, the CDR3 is TGCAGTGCTAGAATGCGGGACAGGGGTAACACTGAAGCTTTCTTT. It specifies CSARMRDRGNTEAFF.

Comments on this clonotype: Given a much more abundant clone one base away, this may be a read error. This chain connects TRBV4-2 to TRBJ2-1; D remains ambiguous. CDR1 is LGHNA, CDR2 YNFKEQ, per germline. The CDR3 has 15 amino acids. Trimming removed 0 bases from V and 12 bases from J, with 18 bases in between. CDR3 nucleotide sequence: TGTGCCAGCAGCCAAGAGGATAGCTCGTCACATGGGCAGTTCTTC. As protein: CASSQEDSSSHGQFF.

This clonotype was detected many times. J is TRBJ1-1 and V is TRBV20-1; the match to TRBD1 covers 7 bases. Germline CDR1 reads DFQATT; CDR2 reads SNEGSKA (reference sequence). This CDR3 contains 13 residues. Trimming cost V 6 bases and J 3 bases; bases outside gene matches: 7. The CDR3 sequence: CSANIDRDTEAFF. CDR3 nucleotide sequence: TGCAGTGCAAACATTGACAGGGACACTGAAGCTTTCTTT.

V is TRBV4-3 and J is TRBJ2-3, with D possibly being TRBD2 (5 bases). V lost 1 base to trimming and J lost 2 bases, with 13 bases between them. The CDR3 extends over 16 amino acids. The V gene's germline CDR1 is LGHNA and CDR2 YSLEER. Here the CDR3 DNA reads TGCGCCAGCAGCCAAGGTTCTAGCTGGGTCACAGATACGCAGTATTTT. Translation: CASSQGSSWVTDTQYF.

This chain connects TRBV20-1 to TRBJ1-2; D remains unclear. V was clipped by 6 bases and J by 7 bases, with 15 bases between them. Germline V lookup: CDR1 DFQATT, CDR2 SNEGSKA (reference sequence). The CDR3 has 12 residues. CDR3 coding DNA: TGCAGTGCCCCACGAGGGTCTGGTGGCTACACCTTC. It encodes CSAPRGSGGYTF.

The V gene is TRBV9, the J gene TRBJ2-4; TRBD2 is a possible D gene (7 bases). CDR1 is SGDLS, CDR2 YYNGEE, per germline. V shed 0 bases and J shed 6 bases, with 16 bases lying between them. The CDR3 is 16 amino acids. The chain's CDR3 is CASSVGVGGPGNIQYF. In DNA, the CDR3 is TGTGCCAGCAGCGTAGGGGTCGGGGGGCCAGGAAACATTCAGTACTTC.

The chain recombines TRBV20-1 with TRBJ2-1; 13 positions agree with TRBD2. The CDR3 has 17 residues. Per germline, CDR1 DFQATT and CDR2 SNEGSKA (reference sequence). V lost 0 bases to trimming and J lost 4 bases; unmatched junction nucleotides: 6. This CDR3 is CSARDLRLAGGYNEQFF. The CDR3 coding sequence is TGCAGTGCTAGAGATCTGAGACTAGCGGGGGGATACAATGAGCAGTTCTTC.

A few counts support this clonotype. This CDR3 is CASSHSAVRQGANGYTF. In DNA form, the CDR3 reads TGTGCCAGCAGCCACTCAGCGGTGCGGCAGGGTGCGAATGGCTACACCTTC. This chain uses TRBV3-1 with TRBJ1-2; tentatively, D is TRBD1 (5 bases). Germline assignment: CDR1 LGHDT and CDR2 YNNKEL (reference sequence). With 3 bases removed from V and 6 bases from J, the gap between germline ends came to 23 bases. The length of the CDR3 is 17 residues.

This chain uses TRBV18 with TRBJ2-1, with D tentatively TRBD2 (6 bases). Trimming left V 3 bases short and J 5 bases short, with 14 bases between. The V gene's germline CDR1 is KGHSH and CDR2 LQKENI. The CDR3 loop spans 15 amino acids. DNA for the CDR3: TGTGCCAGCTCACCGCGCGTCCGGGGGAACAATGAGCAGTTCTTC. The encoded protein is CASSPRVRGNNEQFF.

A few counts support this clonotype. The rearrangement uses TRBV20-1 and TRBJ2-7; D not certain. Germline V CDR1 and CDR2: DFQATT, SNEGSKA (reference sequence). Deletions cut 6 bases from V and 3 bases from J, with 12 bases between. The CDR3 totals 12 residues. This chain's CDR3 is CSASSDRYEQYF. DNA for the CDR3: TGCAGTGCCAGCTCGGACCGCTACGAGCAGTACTTC.

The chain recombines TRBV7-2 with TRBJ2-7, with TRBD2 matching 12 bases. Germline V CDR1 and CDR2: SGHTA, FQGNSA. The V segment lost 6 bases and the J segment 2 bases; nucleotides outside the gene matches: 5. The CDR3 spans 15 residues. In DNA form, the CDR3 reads TGTGCCAGCAGACGACTAGCGGGAGATCCCTACGAGCAGTACTTC. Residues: CASRRLAGDPYEQYF.

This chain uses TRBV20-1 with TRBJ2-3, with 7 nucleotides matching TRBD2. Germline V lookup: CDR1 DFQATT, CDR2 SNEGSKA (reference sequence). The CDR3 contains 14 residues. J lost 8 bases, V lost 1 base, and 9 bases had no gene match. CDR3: CSARGTSTAGTQYF. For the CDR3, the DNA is TGCAGTGCTAGAGGGACTAGTACGGCCGGTACGCAGTATTTT.

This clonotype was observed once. CDR3 loop: CSARAGEDQPQHF. The CDR3 DNA follows: TGCAGTGCTAGAGCAGGGGAAGATCAGCCCCAGCATTTT. The chain employs TRBV20-1 and TRBJ1-5; D is perhaps TRBD1 (6 bases). Germline V gives CDR1 DFQATT, CDR2 SNEGSKA (reference sequence). The ends were cut back, 1 base at V and 5 bases at J, with 9 bases in the middle. The CDR3 has 13 amino acids.

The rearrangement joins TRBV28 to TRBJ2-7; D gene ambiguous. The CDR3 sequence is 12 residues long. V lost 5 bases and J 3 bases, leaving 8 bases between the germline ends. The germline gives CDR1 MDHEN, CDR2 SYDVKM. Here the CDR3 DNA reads TGTGCCAGCAGTGTGCTAGTCTACGAGCAGTACTTC. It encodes CASSVLVYEQYF.